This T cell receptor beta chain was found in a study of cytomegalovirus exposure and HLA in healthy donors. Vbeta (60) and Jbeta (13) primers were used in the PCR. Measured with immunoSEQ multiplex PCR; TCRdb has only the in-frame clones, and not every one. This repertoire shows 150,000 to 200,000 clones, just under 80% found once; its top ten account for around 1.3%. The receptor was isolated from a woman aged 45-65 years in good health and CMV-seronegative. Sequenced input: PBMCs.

The CDR3 DNA is TGTACAACGGGGTCCTCCTACGAGCAGTACTTC. This codes for CTTGSSYEQYF. The chain combines TRBV28 with TRBJ2-7; D perhaps matches TRBD2 (5 bases). CDR1 MDHEN and CDR2 SYDVKM come from the germline V gene. There are 11 residues in the CDR3.